The source of this TCR beta chain is a study of OX40 agonist ivuxolimab in advanced cancers. CDR1 and CDR2 from the germline V gene are MNHEY and SVGAGI. J was trimmed by 2 bases and V by 7 bases; bases with no gene match: 5. The CDR3 runs 13 residues. Measured with immunoSEQ multiplex PCR; TCRdb has only the in-frame clones, and not every one. In the table there are about 94,000 clones, 87% of which are singletons. The sequenced sample was CD4+ or CD8+ T cells sorted from blood, obtained in a trial of the OX40 agonist ivuxolimab. This receptor was identified in an adult with an advanced solid tumor such as melanoma, head and neck, liver or kidney cancer. The rearrangement links TRBV6-5 to TRBJ2-7, with 7 bases identical to TRBD1. The CDR3 is CASTLGTAYEQYF. DNA for the CDR3: TGTGCCAGCACCCTGGGGACAGCCTACGAGCAGTACTTC.